One and the same sample provided the 21 T cell receptor beta chains below, sequenced in a study of blood T cells in healthy people across ages. A second PCR of roughly 7 to 11 cycles used a sample-barcoded 5' primer and a J-beta primer mix. One entry per CDR3 protein, called by TCRdb with MiXCR from the 5' RACE reads. The data show hundreds of thousands of distinct CDR3 sequences, 49% seen once. Sequencing was done on a sample of blood. These receptors were taken from a woman aged 60-70 years in good health.

The genes are TRBV12-3 or TRBV12-4 and TRBJ1-5, with TRBD1 matching 8 bases. The V gene end was trimmed by 5 bases and the J gene end by 6 bases; junction bases not matched to a gene: 9. The CDR3 contains 15 residues. CDR3 region: CASSEGQGRLQPQHF. CDR3 nucleotides: TGTGCCAGCAGTGAAGGACAGGGACGACTTCAGCCCCAGCATTTT.

This clonotype was seen more than once but under ten times. CDR3 residues: CASSRPDETQYF. CDR3 sequence (DNA): TGTGCCAGCAGTCGACCGGATGAGACCCAGTACTTC. The chain employs TRBV6-6 and TRBJ2-5, with D unresolved. The CDR3 extends over 12 amino acids. Germline V gene lookup returns CDR1 MNHNY and CDR2 SVGAGI (reference sequence). Trimming took off 5 bases at V and 5 bases at J, with 9 bases between the two ends.

The CDR3 protein is CSAISGRHYNEQFF. The CDR3 DNA reads as TGCAGTGCAATTAGCGGGAGGCACTACAATGAGCAGTTCTTC. This sequence joins TRBV20-1 and TRBJ2-1; 10 bases are a match to TRBD2. Germline CDR1 DFQATT, CDR2 SNEGSKA (reference sequence). The junction had 5 bases not matched to a gene; V was cut back by 6 bases and J by 3 bases. This CDR3 comprises 14 residues.

V usage is TRBV29-1 and J usage is TRBJ2-1; TRBD2 agrees at 9 bases. The CDR3 is made up of 15 amino acids. Germline values: CDR1 SQVTM, CDR2 ANQGSEA. V was pared by 8 bases and J by 9 bases, with 17 bases of the junction left unmatched. The CDR3 here is CSPWGLAGKEGEQFF. CDR3 nucleotides: TGCAGCCCTTGGGGTCTAGCGGGAAAGGAAGGTGAGCAGTTCTTC.

This clonotype has at least ten counts. In nucleotides, the CDR3 is TGCAGTGCCAGTAGAGCGGGGAGCTCCTACGAGCAGTACTTC. Translated: CSASRAGSSYEQYF. The chain combines TRBV20-1 with TRBJ2-7, with 7 bases matching TRBD2. This CDR3 is 14 amino acids long. Per germline, CDR1 DFQATT and CDR2 SNEGSKA (reference sequence). Trimming cost V 6 bases and J 0 bases; bases outside gene matches: 8.

This chain links TRBV29-1 with TRBJ1-1; D is unresolved. CDR3 length: 9 amino acids. Germline loops: CDR1 SQVTM, CDR2 ANQGSEA. V lost 4 bases and J lost 8, with 5 bases in between. Here the CDR3 DNA reads TGCAGCGTTGGGCCAGAAGCTTTCTTT. It is translated as CSVGPEAFF.

As regards this clonotype: One end of the junction varies from germline; a read error may be responsible. The chain has TRBV5-1 and TRBJ2-3, with TRBD1 as a possible D gene (5 bases). The CDR3 spans 14 residues. Germline CDR1 SGHRS, CDR2 YFSETQ. Here the CDR3 DNA reads TGCGCCGGCAGCCCCCCAGGGAGCACAGATACGCAGTATTTT. Protein sequence: CAGSPPGSTDTQYF.

V usage is TRBV7-9 and J usage is TRBJ2-5; 13 bases agree with TRBD2. Germline V CDR1 and CDR2: SEHNR, FQNEAQ (reference sequence). V lost 5 bases to trimming and J lost 5 bases; unmatched junction nucleotides: 8. This CDR3 region has 16 residues. CDR3 region: CASSPTSGRSWETQYF. The CDR3 coding sequence is TGTGCCAGCAGCCCGACTAGCGGGAGGAGTTGGGAGACCCAGTACTTC.

This sequence joins TRBV20-1 and TRBJ2-1; D perhaps matches TRBD2 (6 bases). V lost 3 bases to trimming and J lost 4 bases, with 7 bases between them. Per germline, CDR1 DFQATT and CDR2 SNEGSKA (reference sequence). CDR3 length: 12 amino acids. This CDR3 reads CSASGRYNEQFF. The CDR3 DNA follows: TGCAGTGCTAGTGGGAGGTACAATGAGCAGTTCTTC.

V and J are TRBV5-1 and TRBJ1-4; maybe TRBD1 (6 bases). Per germline, CDR1 SGHRS and CDR2 YFSETQ. The CDR3 extends over 14 amino acids. V was pared by 4 bases and J by 7 bases, with 14 bases between. DNA of the CDR3: TGCGCCAGCAGCAACCGGGACACACGTGAAAAACTGTTTTTT. Amino acids: CASSNRDTREKLFF. The variable domain in full, completed from reference TRBV5-1 and TRBJ1-4, reads KAGVTQTPRYLIKTRGQQVTLSCSPISGHRSVSWYQQTPGQGLQFLFEYFSETQRNKGNFPGRFSGRQFSNSRSEMNVSTLELGDSALYLCASSNRDTREKLFFGSGTQLSVL.

The table lists this clonotype with a few counts. V is TRBV7-2 and J is TRBJ2-7, with a possible D match to TRBD2 (6 bases). The CDR3 is 13 residues long. Germline V CDR1 and CDR2: SGHTA, FQGNSA. The V end was cut by 3 bases, the J end by 5 bases, with 11 bases between. The CDR3, as DNA: TGTGCCAGCAGCTTCGCGGGATTAAACGAGCAGTACTTC. It specifies CASSFAGLNEQYF.

V gene TRBV7-2 combines with J gene TRBJ2-1, with 12 bases aligning to TRBD2. The CDR3 has 18 amino acids. V was pared by 2 bases and J by 2 bases, with 7 bases of the junction left unmatched. The germline V gene encodes CDR1 SGHTA and CDR2 FQGNSA. The CDR3 spells CASSLKLAGGSTYNEQFF. In DNA form, the CDR3 reads TGTGCCAGCAGCTTAAAACTAGCGGGAGGCTCGACCTACAATGAGCAGTTCTTC.

This clonotype was observed a few times. The rearrangement joins TRBV29-1 to TRBJ1-4, with unresolved D. V dropped 4 bases and J dropped 1 base, with 10 bases sitting between them. The CDR3 is made up of 14 amino acids. The germline V gene has CDR1 SQVTM and CDR2 ANQGSEA. Here the CDR3 reads CSVGKDGTNEKLFF. The CDR3 bases are TGCAGCGTTGGAAAGGACGGAACTAATGAAAAACTGTTTTTT. Full variable domain (missing parts from reference TRBV29-1 and TRBJ1-4): SAVISQKPSRDICQRGTSLTIQCQVDSQVTMMFWYRQQPGQSLTLIATANQGSEATYESGFVIDKFPISRPNLTFSTLTVSNMSPEDSSIYLCSVGKDGTNEKLFFGSGTQLSVL.

The table lists this clonotype with many counts. This chain uses TRBV7-3 with TRBJ2-1, with 7 nucleotides matching TRBD2. CDR1 and CDR2 (germline): SGHTA, FQGTGA. The J segment lost 1 base and the V segment lost 5 bases, leaving 8 bases of the junction unmatched. This CDR3 comprises 16 residues. The CDR3 nucleotides are TGTGCCAGCAGCCCTCTCGCGGGAGATTCCTACAATGAGCAGTTCTTC. Its protein is CASSPLAGDSYNEQFF.

The chain uses TRBV10-3 and TRBJ2-5; TRBD2 agrees at 10 bases. V was pared by 2 bases and J by 13 bases, with 4 bases of the junction left unmatched. Germline CDR1 reads ENHRY; CDR2 reads SYGVKD. This CDR3 has 12 residues. The CDR3 loop reads CAISEELAGWYF. As DNA, the CDR3 is TGTGCCATCAGTGAGGAACTAGCGGGATGGTACTTC.

V usage is TRBV2 and J usage is TRBJ2-5; D is uncertain. Trimming left V 3 bases short and J 5 bases short, with 10 bases between. The germline V gene has CDR1 SNHLY and CDR2 FYNNEI. CDR3 length equals 13 residues. DNA for the CDR3: TGTGCCAGCAGTGAGGGATTGTGGGAGACCCAGTACTTC. As protein: CASSEGLWETQYF.

The V call is TRBV7-2, the J call TRBJ2-7, with 7 bases fitting TRBD1. The J call may be faulty, since TRBJ2-5 better matches the DNA end. Germline CDR1 SGHTA, CDR2 FQGNSA. The CDR3 sequence is 14 residues long. This CDR3 is CASSTRGRGETQYF. CDR3 nucleotides: TGTGCCAGCAGCACAAGGGGGCGCGGAGAGACCCAGTACTTC.

The gene calls are TRBV20-1 and TRBJ2-4, with 10 positions matching TRBD1. The trim removed 1 base at V and 13 bases at J, leaving 4 bases unmatched. CDR1 is DFQATT and CDR2 is SNEGSKA in the germline V gene (reference sequence). The CDR3 has 12 amino acids. CDR3 sequence: CSARADRGEQYF. The CDR3 DNA is TGCAGTGCTAGAGCGGACAGGGGGGAGCAGTACTTC.

The chain combines TRBV6-2 or TRBV6-3 with TRBJ2-5, with a possible D match to TRBD1 (5 bases). The CDR3 has 14 amino acids. Germline-derived CDR1 and CDR2 are MNHEY and SVGEGT. The V end lost 5 bases, the J end lost 4 bases, and 14 bases lay between the germline ends. The CDR3 loop reads CASSGLGARETQYF. The DNA of the CDR3 is TGTGCCAGCAGTGGGTTAGGGGCGCGAGAGACCCAGTACTTC.

The chain is built from TRBV20-1 and TRBJ2-1, with 9 bases matching TRBD2. Judging by the DNA end, TRBJ2-7 fits better; the J call may be wrong. The CDR3 length is 15 residues. Germline CDR1 is DFQATT and CDR2 is SNEGSKA (reference sequence). CDR3 in amino acids: CSARLTSGEDNEQYF. DNA of the CDR3: TGCAGTGCTAGATTGACTAGCGGAGAGGACAATGAGCAGTACTTC.

This chain connects TRBV5-4 to TRBJ2-1, with D possibly matching TRBD2 (5 bases). V lost 4 bases, J lost 0 bases, and 20 bases lay in between. CDR1 and CDR2 from the germline V gene are SGHNT and YYREEE (reference sequence). CDR3 length: 18 residues. CDR3 protein: CASSPSGMGSASYNEQFF. CDR3 DNA sequence: TGTGCCAGCAGCCCATCGGGGATGGGCAGCGCCTCCTACAATGAGCAGTTCTTC.